This is a list of T cell receptor beta chains from one sample in a study of T cells in Graves' hyperthyroidism and ophthalmopathy. TCRdb reanalysed the multiplex PCR reads using MiXCR and keeps one entry per CDR3 protein. Altogether about 52,000 distinct CDR3 sequences are present, around 48% being singletons, with the ten largest covering roughly a tenth. Sequencing was carried out using blood. The receptors here all came from a woman aged 45 to 65 with Graves' ophthalmopathy. Each CDR3 is given without its conserved first and last residue. A D gene is named only where the DNA matches it firmly.

v_gene: TRBV10-3
d_gene: TRBD1
len: 11
j_gene: TRBJ1-2
CDR3aa: AIRGTGTYGYT

v_gene: TRBV7-2
d_gene: .
len: 11
j_gene: TRBJ1-5
CDR3aa: ASSPRNKQPQH

v_gene: TRBV5-6
d_gene: TRBD2
len: 13
j_gene: TRBJ2-5
CDR3aa: ASSWGSGTRETQY

v_gene: TRBV5-1
d_gene: .
len: 12
j_gene: TRBJ2-5
CDR3aa: VSSNGSREETQY

v_gene: TRBV9
d_gene: TRBD1
len: 14
j_gene: TRBJ1-2
CDR3aa: ASSVWTGGGGYGYT

v_gene: TRBV12-3/TRBV12-4
d_gene: .
len: 11
j_gene: TRBJ2-1
CDR3aa: ANSLRTNNEQF

v_gene: TRBV7-2
d_gene: TRBD2
len: 14
j_gene: TRBJ2-1
CDR3aa: ASSQGTSGPYNEQF

v_gene: TRBV20-1
d_gene: .
len: 13
j_gene: TRBJ2-1
CDR3aa: SAPNIADSYNEQF

v_gene: TRBV4-2
d_gene: .
len: 16
j_gene: TRBJ2-2
CDR3aa: ASSQGAFGRENTGELF

v_gene: TRBV18
d_gene: .
len: 12
j_gene: TRBJ2-7
CDR3aa: ASSPGYKPNEQY

v_gene: TRBV5-4
d_gene: .
len: 13
j_gene: TRBJ1-4
CDR3aa: ASSLSKGANEKLF

v_gene: TRBV12-3/TRBV12-4
d_gene: .
len: 11
j_gene: TRBJ1-2
CDR3aa: ASSLQTNYGYT

v_gene: TRBV15
d_gene: TRBD1
len: 14
j_gene: TRBJ2-1
CDR3aa: ATSSEQGSSYNEQF

v_gene: TRBV5-1
d_gene: TRBD2
len: 12
j_gene: TRBJ2-1
CDR3aa: ASRVAGVDGEQF

v_gene: TRBV9
d_gene: TRBD2
len: 13
j_gene: TRBJ2-1
CDR3aa: ASSASSGRDNEQF

v_gene: TRBV20-1
d_gene: TRBD1
len: 13
j_gene: TRBJ1-1
CDR3aa: SARDSTGGYTEAF

v_gene: TRBV20-1
d_gene: .
len: 11
j_gene: TRBJ2-1
CDR3aa: SASGGSYNEQF

v_gene: TRBV2
d_gene: TRBD1
len: 11
j_gene: TRBJ1-4
CDR3aa: ASSGTGAEKLF

v_gene: TRBV6-2/TRBV6-3
d_gene: .
len: 10
j_gene: TRBJ2-7
CDR3aa: ASSLIVGEQY

v_gene: TRBV20-1
d_gene: TRBD1
len: 12
j_gene: TRBJ1-1
CDR3aa: SANRDRALAEAF

v_gene: TRBV7-2
d_gene: .
len: 16
j_gene: TRBJ1-1
CDR3aa: ASSPELNQPQPNTEAF

v_gene: TRBV7-2
d_gene: .
len: 14
j_gene: TRBJ2-3
CDR3aa: ASSLASSANTDTQY

v_gene: TRBV6-5
d_gene: .
len: 12
j_gene: TRBJ2-7
CDR3aa: ASRSRGEGYEQY

v_gene: TRBV6-6
d_gene: .
len: 12
j_gene: TRBJ1-6
CDR3aa: ASTGLGPDSPLH

v_gene: TRBV4-1
d_gene: TRBD1
len: 15
j_gene: TRBJ2-7
CDR3aa: ASSQDSGQPIGYEQY